The present T cell receptor beta chain was sequenced within a study of T cell responses to AZD1222 COVID-19 vaccine. Sequencing used immunoSEQ multiplex PCR; TCRdb keeps in-frame clones, though not all of them. Of 150,000 or so clones detected, approximately 90% appear once; the ten largest clones hold 5%. A word on this clone: Its antigen remains unknown.

Study observations and caveats: Vaccine-related CD4 TCRs covered spike, predominating at 160-218 and 743-854. Baseline antibody screening turned up just a handful of seropositive AZD1222 recipients. Per reports, nearly half of all spike-specific TCRs target regions that are unmutated in variants.

This CDR3 region has 16 residues. Germline CDR1 reads SGHDT; CDR2 reads YYEEEE. Germline trimming cut 6 bases from V and 6 bases from J; bases unmatched to any gene: 10. The genes are TRBV5-6 and TRBJ2-1, with 12 bases identical to TRBD2. The clonotype was recovered from an adult in good health. The source was peripheral blood, collected on day 0 of AZD1222 vaccination. CDR3 residues: CASNSLGTSGFNEQFF. CDR3 in DNA: TGTGCCAGCAATTCCTTAGGGACTAGCGGGTTCAATGAGCAGTTCTTC.